The next 15 T cell receptor beta chains were all read from a single sample in a study of Graves' ophthalmopathy and Graves' hyperthyroidism. Amplified TCR beta CDR3 regions were obtained using RNA transcripts as template. A first-round RT-PCR used HTBI primers, followed by a second-round multiplex PCR. Using its own MiXCR run on the multiplex PCR reads, TCRdb lists one record per CDR3 protein. The sample records 500,000 to 700,000 distinct CDR3 sequences, under 45% being singletons. The sequencing input was peripheral blood or thyroid tissue (not recorded which). These TCRs come from an adult man with Graves' hyperthyroidism.

This clonotype was seen more than once but under ten times. The rearrangement links TRBV6-6 to TRBJ1-3; D is perhaps TRBD1 (6 bases). Trimming stripped 2 bases from V and 1 base from J, with 12 bases between. Germline assignment: CDR1 MNHNY and CDR2 SVGAGI (reference sequence). The CDR3 consists of 16 residues. CDR3 bases: TGTGCCAGCAGTTACAATAGACAGGATTCTGGAAACACCATATATTTT. It translates to CASSYNRQDSGNTIYF.

The chain recombines TRBV11-2 with TRBJ2-1, with 10 bases lining up with TRBD2. CDR3 length: 15 residues. CDR1 and CDR2 from the germline V gene are SGHAT and FQNNGV. J was trimmed by 6 bases and V by 5 bases; bases with no gene match: 7. The CDR3 loop reads CASSAGLAETNEQFF. The CDR3 nucleotides are TGTGCCAGCAGCGCAGGACTAGCGGAGACCAATGAGCAGTTCTTC.

This clonotype has ten or more counts. V gene TRBV29-1 combines with J gene TRBJ1-1, with 11 bases fitting TRBD1. The V and J ends lost 3 bases and 4 bases, in that order; junction bases with no gene match: 7. Per the germline V gene, CDR1 is SQVTM and CDR2 is ANQGSEA. The CDR3 runs to 15 residues. CDR3 DNA: TGCAGCGTTGAGGGGACAGGGGGAGGGGGCACTGAAGCTTTCTTT. As protein: CSVEGTGGGGTEAFF. The full variable domain, rest sourced from reference TRBV29-1 and TRBJ1-1, is SAVISQKPSRDICQRGTSLTIQCQVDSQVTMMFWYRQQPGQSLTLIATANQGSEATYESGFVIDKFPISRPNLTFSTLTVSNMSPEDSSIYLCSVEGTGGGGTEAFFGQGTRLTVV.

V gene TRBV28 combines with J gene TRBJ1-3; possibly TRBD1 for D (6 bases). The CDR3 totals 14 residues. Germline V lookup: CDR1 MDHEN, CDR2 SYDVKM. Trimming pared 6 bases from V and 1 base from J, leaving 10 bases between. The CDR3 nucleotides read TGTGCCAGCAGGACAGGACATTCTGGAAACACCATATATTTT. It translates to CASRTGHSGNTIYF.

This sequence joins TRBV6-1 and TRBJ1-1; no reliable D call. V lost 5 bases and J 1 base, leaving 20 bases between the germline ends. Germline V gene lookup returns CDR1 MNHNS and CDR2 SASEGT. CDR3 size: 17 residues. The CDR3: CASSYFTRTGRNTEAFF. CDR3 in DNA: TGTGCCAGCAGTTACTTCACCCGGACCGGGCGGAACACTGAAGCTTTCTTT.

The sample holds many counts of this clonotype. This chain connects TRBV15 to TRBJ2-7, with a tentative D call TRBD1 (6 bases). The germline V gene has CDR1 LNHNV and CDR2 YYDKDF (reference sequence). This CDR3 comprises 14 residues. Trimming left V 6 bases short and J 5 bases short, with 17 bases between. CDR3 DNA: TGTGCCACCAGTTTAGACCCCAGGGGCCACGAGCAGTACTTC. It yields the protein CATSLDPRGHEQYF.

With regard to this clonotype: Being one base from a much bigger clone, this may be a read error. The J gene is TRBJ2-5, the V gene TRBV18; TRBD1 matches at 8 bases. Unmatched junction bases numbered 10, after V lost 4 bases and J lost 3 bases. In germline, CDR1 is KGHSH, CDR2 LQKENI. The CDR3 runs to 16 residues. The CDR3 nucleotides are TGTGCCAGCTCACGTGGGCCGAGACAGGGGAAAGAGACCCAGTACTTC. Protein product: CASSRGPRQGKETQYF.

This chain uses TRBV2 with TRBJ2-5; D is unresolved. CDR1 and CDR2 from the germline V gene are SNHLY and FYNNEI. V lost 7 bases to trimming and J lost 2 bases, with 14 bases between them. CDR3 length: 14 residues. CDR3 coding DNA: TGTGCCAGCAATGTCTTCAAGTTTCAAGAGACCCAGTACTTC. The encoded protein is CASNVFKFQETQYF.

This clonotype was detected ten times or more. The rearrangement uses TRBV7-2 and TRBJ1-6; D gene ambiguous. Per the germline V gene, CDR1 is SGHTA and CDR2 is FQGNSA. CDR3 size: 16 residues. V was shortened by 2 bases and J by 5 bases, with 13 bases between the two germline ends. The CDR3 here is CASSLRSGINNSPLHF. The CDR3 DNA reads TGTGCCAGCAGCTTAAGGTCCGGGATCAATAATTCACCCCTCCACTTT.

This clonotype came up many times. The chain has TRBV12-3 or TRBV12-4 and TRBJ2-2; D remains unclear. V dropped 10 bases and J dropped 8 bases, with 14 bases sitting between them. CDR3 length: 12 amino acids. The DNA for the CDR3 is TGTGCCACAATTTACCTGGGAGGGGAGCTGTTTTTT. It yields the protein CATIYLGGELFF.

This clonotype showed up many times. The chain couples TRBV2 to TRBJ2-7; D is undetermined. The germline CDR1 and CDR2 sequences are SNHLY and FYNNEI. The CDR3 sequence is 12 residues long. The V end was cut by 7 bases, the J end by 7 bases, with 14 bases between. The CDR3 reads CASTPGRWEQYF. In DNA, the CDR3 is TGTGCCAGCACCCCCGGACGATGGGAGCAGTACTTC.

In regard to this clonotype: One end of the junction fails to match germline, which may point to a read error. This chain links TRBV4-1 with TRBJ2-7; weak D call: TRBD1 (6 bases). The CDR3 is made up of 15 amino acids. Germline-derived CDR1 and CDR2 are MGHRA and YSYEKL. CDR3 nucleotide sequence: TGTGCCAGCAGCCAAGGGGGTGGGCGAGCCGGCGAGCAGTACTTC. Residues: CASSQGGGRAGEQYF.

This clonotype was picked up many times. The V gene is TRBV15, the J gene TRBJ1-3; D not certain. The ends were cut back, 0 bases at V and 4 bases at J, with 13 bases in the middle. The CDR3 is made up of 16 amino acids. Germline CDR1 reads LNHNV; CDR2 reads YYDKDF (reference sequence). The CDR3 loop reads CATSRDWEESGNTIYF. In nucleotides, the CDR3 is TGTGCCACCAGCAGAGATTGGGAGGAGTCCGGAAACACCATATATTTT. Using reference TRBV15 and TRBJ1-3 for the parts outside the CDR3, the full variable domain is DAMVIQNPRYQVTQFGKPVTLSCSQTLNHNVMYWYQQKSSQAPKLLFHYYDKDFNNEADTPDNFQSRRPNTSFCFLDIRSPGLGDTAMYLCATSRDWEESGNTIYFGEGSWLTVV.

There are many counts of this clonotype. The chain joins TRBV6-1 to TRBJ1-6; D gene ambiguous. V shed 4 bases and J shed 12 bases, with 19 bases lying between them. Germline CDR1 and CDR2: MNHNS and SASEGT. There are 15 residues in the CDR3. CDR3 residues: CASSVDWLSSRPLHF. Written as DNA, the CDR3 is TGTGCCAGCAGTGTCGATTGGCTGAGTTCGAGACCCCTCCACTTT.

The chain uses TRBV24-1 and TRBJ2-7, with TRBD1 matching over 10 bases. From germline, CDR1 is KGHDR and CDR2 SFDVKD. After removal of 1 base from V and 6 bases from J, the junction contained 2 bases not matched to a gene. The CDR3 extends over 14 amino acids. The CDR3: CATSDFRQGAEQYF. Written as DNA, the CDR3 is TGTGCCACCAGTGATTTCCGACAGGGGGCCGAGCAGTACTTC.